Described below is a single T cell receptor beta chain sequence and its context. Trimming took 1 base from V and 8 from J, leaving 11 bases between them. Germline loops: CDR1 SEHNR, CDR2 FQNEAQ (reference sequence). This CDR3 contains 14 residues. This sample was included in a study of blood T cell repertoires in COVID-19. Which cohort a participant joined came from the clinical history participants gave. Method: immunoSEQ multiplex PCR; TCRdb's copy keeps in-frame clones and lacks some. The sample has roughly 500,000 clones, roughly nine tenths seen once. The specimen sequenced was PBMCs or T cells enriched from blood (not recorded which). The V call is TRBV7-9, the J call TRBJ1-4; possibly TRBD1 for D (5 bases). This TCR derives from a woman aged 55-69 years who had recovered from COVID-19. The CDR3 DNA reads TGTGCCAGCAGCTTAGATGCCTCAGGGGAAAAACTGTTTTTT. It specifies CASSLDASGEKLFF.